Each of the 18 T cell receptor beta chains below was sequenced from the same sample in a study of metastatic and nonmetastatic thyroid tumors. Each patient came to thyroid surgery without any prior treatment (of any kind). MiXCR re-clonotyped the PCR reads for TCRdb. The data show 55,000 to 75,000 clones, roughly 18% seen once. The specimen was blood. All receptors derive from a female donor with papillary thyroid cancer or a benign thyroid nodule (not recorded which). Some clones in this sample may be carry-over from other donors' samples.

J is TRBJ2-1 and V is TRBV11-2, with 9 bases identical to TRBD2. This CDR3 comprises 16 residues. V shed 5 bases and J 5 bases; nucleotides not matched to a gene: 10. The germline CDR1 and CDR2 sequences are SGHAT and FQNNGV. CDR3 bases: TGTGCCAGCAGCCCGTCTAGCGGGAAAATGGACAATGAGCAGTTCTTC. It yields the protein CASSPSSGKMDNEQFF. Drawing the rest from reference TRBV11-2 and TRBJ2-1, the complete variable domain is EAGVAQSPRYKIIEKRQSVAFWCNPISGHATLYWYQQILGQGPKLLIQFQNNGVVDDSQLPKDRFSAERLKGVDSTLKIQPAKLEDSAVYLCASSPSSGKMDNEQFFGPGTRLTVL.

There are a few counts of this clone. The CDR3 DNA reads TGTGCCAGCAGTATAGCCGGGACAGCGGCCTACGAGCAGTACTTC. Protein sequence: CASSIAGTAAYEQYF. The chain employs TRBV28 and TRBJ2-7, with TRBD1 matching 7 bases. Germline trimming cut 5 bases from V and 2 bases from J; bases unmatched to any gene: 9. Germline loops: CDR1 MDHEN, CDR2 SYDVKM. The CDR3 runs 15 residues.

This clone came up many times. The rearrangement links TRBV12-3 or TRBV12-4 to TRBJ1-1; no clear D. Trimming left V 3 bases short and J 1 base short, with 6 bases between. The CDR3 has 13 residues. The CDR3: CASSFRQNTEAFF. CDR3 nucleotide sequence: TGTGCCAGCAGTTTCCGACAGAACACTGAAGCTTTCTTT.

The rearrangement uses TRBV28 and TRBJ2-7; D is possibly TRBD1 or TRBD2 (5 bases each). This CDR3 contains 14 residues. The V gene's germline CDR1 is MDHEN and CDR2 SYDVKM. V lost 3 bases, J lost 2 bases, and 11 bases lay in between. The CDR3 spells CASSLTGPTYEQYF. The CDR3 DNA reads as TGTGCCAGCAGTTTGACGGGGCCCACCTACGAGCAGTACTTC.

This clone appeared many times. This sequence joins TRBV29-1 and TRBJ2-1; perhaps TRBD2 as D (6 bases). V was pared by 6 bases and J by 0 bases, with 12 bases between. CDR3 length: 14 amino acids. The germline V gene has CDR1 SQVTM and CDR2 ANQGSEA. CDR3 nucleotide sequence: TGCAGCGTCGTTACGGGAGTCTCCTACAATGAGCAGTTCTTC. It encodes CSVVTGVSYNEQFF.

This clone was seen at least ten times. The chain couples TRBV7-8 to TRBJ1-4, with D possibly being TRBD1 (5 bases). This CDR3 is 18 amino acids long. V shed 5 bases and J shed 6 bases, with 25 bases lying between them. The germline V gene has CDR1 SGHVS and CDR2 FQNEAQ. The CDR3 loop is CASSPNRDGFYGDEKLFF. CDR3 nucleotide sequence: TGTGCCAGCAGCCCCAACCGGGACGGGTTTTATGGGGATGAAAAACTGTTTTTT.

At least ten counts were recorded for this clone. The chain uses TRBV19 and TRBJ1-1, with D unclear. This CDR3 has 14 residues. Germline CDR1 is LNHDA and CDR2 is SQIVND (reference sequence). V was clipped by 3 bases and J by 1 base, with 9 bases between them. This CDR3 reads CASSMNRPNTEAFF. CDR3 DNA: TGTGCCAGTAGTATGAATCGACCGAACACTGAAGCTTTCTTT.

In its sample, this clone was seen many times. The chain uses TRBV18 and TRBJ1-2; perhaps TRBD1 as D (5 bases). The ends were cut back, 3 bases at V and 2 bases at J, with 7 bases in the middle. The CDR3 extends over 13 amino acids. The germline V gene encodes CDR1 KGHSH and CDR2 LQKENI. The CDR3 loop is CASSPTENYGYTF. In DNA form, the CDR3 reads TGTGCCAGCTCACCGACAGAAAACTATGGCTACACCTTC.

This clone was seen many times. This chain joins TRBV27 and TRBJ2-1, with 7 bases fitting TRBD2. Per germline, CDR1 MNHEY and CDR2 SMNVEV (reference sequence). Trimming removed 2 bases from V and 3 bases from J; junction bases left unmatched: 10. The CDR3 contains 17 residues. CDR3 protein: CASSLRREVPNYNEQFF. Written as DNA, the CDR3 is TGTGCCAGCAGTTTAAGACGGGAGGTACCGAACTACAATGAGCAGTTCTTC.

The table lists this clone with many counts. J is TRBJ1-6 and V is TRBV9; 7 bases match TRBD1. Germline trimming cut 2 bases from V and 7 bases from J; bases unmatched to any gene: 6. The CDR3 totals 15 residues. In germline, CDR1 is SGDLS, CDR2 YYNGEE. The CDR3 DNA is TGTGCCAGCAGCGTTTCGGACAGGCCCAATTCACCCCTCCACTTT. The encoded protein is CASSVSDRPNSPLHF.

This clone was seen a few times. The chain employs TRBV27 and TRBJ2-7, with D perhaps given as TRBD1 or TRBD2 (5 bases each). Trimming removed 9 bases at V and 3 bases at J, with 18 bases between. CDR1 and CDR2 from the germline V gene are MNHEY and SMNVEV (reference sequence). The CDR3 is made up of 14 amino acids. The CDR3 sequence: CARGTHGPVYEQYF. In nucleotides, the CDR3 is TGTGCCAGAGGGACCCACGGCCCGGTCTACGAGCAGTACTTC.

The rearrangement links TRBV6-4 to TRBJ2-3; TRBD1 is a possible D gene (6 bases). V lost 0 bases to trimming and J lost 6 bases, with 10 bases between them. The CDR3 totals 14 residues. From germline, CDR1 is MRHNA and CDR2 SNTAGT. CDR3 in amino acids: CASSDSGGSDTQYF. CDR3 coding DNA: TGTGCCAGCAGTGACTCTGGGGGCAGTGATACGCAGTATTTT.

This clone was detected many times. This chain uses TRBV4-1 with TRBJ2-7, with 7 bases lining up with TRBD2. CDR1 is MGHRA and CDR2 is YSYEKL in the germline V gene. V shed 6 bases and J 0 bases; nucleotides not matched to a gene: 8. The CDR3 totals 15 residues. CDR3 amino acids: CASRPSGVSSYEQYF. In DNA form, the CDR3 reads TGCGCCAGCAGACCTAGCGGCGTCAGCTCCTACGAGCAGTACTTC.

This clone was seen a single time. The chain employs TRBV20-1 and TRBJ1-1; 7 positions agree with TRBD1. Germline V CDR1 and CDR2: DFQATT, SNEGSKA (reference sequence). V dropped 2 bases and J dropped 4; count of bases not matched to a gene: 13. This CDR3 is built from 16 residues. The CDR3 nucleotides are TGCAGTGCTAGATCCCCGCCCGAGACAGGGCCCACTGAAGCTTTCTTT. Protein: CSARSPPETGPTEAFF.

This clone has only a few counts. The rearrangement links TRBV7-3 to TRBJ2-1, with 10 bases lining up with TRBD1. The CDR3 runs to 15 residues. Germline assignment: CDR1 SGHTA and CDR2 FQGTGA. Trimming cost V 5 bases and J 3 bases; bases outside gene matches: 4. The CDR3 sequence: CASSHRDRGYNEQFF. The CDR3 DNA follows: TGTGCCAGCAGCCACCGGGACAGGGGCTACAATGAGCAGTTCTTC.

This clone occurred many times. Possible read error: a much larger clone is one base away. The chain is built from TRBV6-1 and TRBJ2-7, with D unclear. The CDR3 is 14 amino acids. CDR1 and CDR2 (germline): MNHNS, SASEGT. Trimming took 5 bases from V and 3 from J, leaving 14 bases between them. For the CDR3, the DNA is TGTGCCAGCAGTCCCTGGGGAACTCGCTACGAGCAGTACTTC. Residues: CASSPWGTRYEQYF.

This clone was recorded many times. The chain links TRBV6-1 to TRBJ2-1; TRBD1 agrees at 10 bases. The CDR3 consists of 14 residues. CDR1 MNHNS and CDR2 SASEGT come from the germline V gene. The trim removed 5 bases at V and 5 bases at J, leaving 3 bases unmatched. CDR3 sequence reads: CASSWDRGHNEQFF. CDR3 nucleotides: TGTGCCAGCAGTTGGGACAGGGGCCACAATGAGCAGTTCTTC.

This clone was seen repeatedly, ten times or more. The V gene is TRBV29-1, the J gene TRBJ2-3; no clear D. The germline V and J ends were trimmed by 4 bases and 0 bases, with 11 bases remaining between them. CDR1 is SQVTM and CDR2 is ANQGSEA in the germline V gene. The CDR3 length is 14 residues. The CDR3 sequence is CSVVRRESTDTQYF. For the CDR3, the DNA is TGCAGCGTTGTTAGAAGGGAAAGCACAGATACGCAGTATTTT.